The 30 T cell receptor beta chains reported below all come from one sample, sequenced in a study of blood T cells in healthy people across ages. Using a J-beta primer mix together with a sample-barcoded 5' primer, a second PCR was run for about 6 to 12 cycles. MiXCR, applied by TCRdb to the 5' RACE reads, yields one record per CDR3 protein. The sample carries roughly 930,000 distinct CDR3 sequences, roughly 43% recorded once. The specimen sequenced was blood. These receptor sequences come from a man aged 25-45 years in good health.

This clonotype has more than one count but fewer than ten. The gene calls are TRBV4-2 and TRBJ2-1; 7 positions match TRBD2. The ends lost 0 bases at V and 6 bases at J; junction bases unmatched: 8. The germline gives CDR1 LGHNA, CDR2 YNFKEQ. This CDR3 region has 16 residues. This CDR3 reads CASSQEPSGNSNEQFF. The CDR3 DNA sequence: TGTGCCAGCAGCCAAGAGCCTAGCGGCAACTCCAATGAGCAGTTCTTC.

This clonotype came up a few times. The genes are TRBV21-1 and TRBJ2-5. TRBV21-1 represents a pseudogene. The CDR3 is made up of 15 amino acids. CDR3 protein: CASSETPQEKETQYF. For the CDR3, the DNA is TGTGCCAGCAGCGAGACACCGCAGGAGAAGGAGACCCAGTACTTC.

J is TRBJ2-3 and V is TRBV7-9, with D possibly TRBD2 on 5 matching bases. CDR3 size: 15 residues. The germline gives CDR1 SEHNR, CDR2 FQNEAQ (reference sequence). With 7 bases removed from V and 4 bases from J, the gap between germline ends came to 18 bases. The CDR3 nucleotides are TGTGCCAGCAATAGGGAGAGTGTTAGAGCAGATACGCAGTATTTT. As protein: CASNRESVRADTQYF. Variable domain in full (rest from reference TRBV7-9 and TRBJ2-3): DTGVSQNPRHKITKRGQNVTFRCDPISEHNRLYWYRQTLGQGPEFLTYFQNEAQLEKSRLLSDRFSAERPKGSFSTLEIQRTEQGDSAMYLCASNRESVRADTQYFGPGTRLTVL.

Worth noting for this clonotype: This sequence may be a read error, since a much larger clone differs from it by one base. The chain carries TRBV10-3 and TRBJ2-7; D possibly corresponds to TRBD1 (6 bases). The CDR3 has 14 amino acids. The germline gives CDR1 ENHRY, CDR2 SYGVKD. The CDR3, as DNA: TGTACCATCAGTGATCTGGGGGCCCAATACGAGCAGTACTTC. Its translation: CTISDLGAQYEQYF.

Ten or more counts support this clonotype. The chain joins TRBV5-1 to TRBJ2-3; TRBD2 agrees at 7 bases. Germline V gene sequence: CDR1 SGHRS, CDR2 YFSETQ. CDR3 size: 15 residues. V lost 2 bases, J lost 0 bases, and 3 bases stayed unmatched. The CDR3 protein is CASSLAGPSTDTQYF. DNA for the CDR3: TGCGCCAGCAGCTTAGCGGGGCCGAGCACAGATACGCAGTATTTT.

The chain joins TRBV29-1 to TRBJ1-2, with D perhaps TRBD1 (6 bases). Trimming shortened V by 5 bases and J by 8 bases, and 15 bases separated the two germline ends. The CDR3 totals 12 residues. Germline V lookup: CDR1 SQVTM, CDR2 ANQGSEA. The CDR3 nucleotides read TGCAGCGTTCTACAGGGACTGAGCGGCTACACCTTC. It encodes CSVLQGLSGYTF.

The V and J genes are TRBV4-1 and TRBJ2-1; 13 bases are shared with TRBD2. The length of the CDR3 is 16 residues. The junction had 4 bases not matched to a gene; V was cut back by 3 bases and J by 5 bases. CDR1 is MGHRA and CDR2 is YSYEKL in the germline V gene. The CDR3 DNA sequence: TGCGCCAGCAGCCAGGCTGGGACTAGCGGGGACAATGAGCAGTTCTTC. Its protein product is CASSQAGTSGDNEQFF.

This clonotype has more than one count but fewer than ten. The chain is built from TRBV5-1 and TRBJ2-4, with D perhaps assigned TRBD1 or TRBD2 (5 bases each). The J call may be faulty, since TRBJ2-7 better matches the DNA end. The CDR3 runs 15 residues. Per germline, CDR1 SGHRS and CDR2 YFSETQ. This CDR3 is CASSLEAGTYYEQYF. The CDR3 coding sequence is TGCGCCAGCAGCTTGGAGGCAGGGACCTACTACGAGCAGTACTTC.

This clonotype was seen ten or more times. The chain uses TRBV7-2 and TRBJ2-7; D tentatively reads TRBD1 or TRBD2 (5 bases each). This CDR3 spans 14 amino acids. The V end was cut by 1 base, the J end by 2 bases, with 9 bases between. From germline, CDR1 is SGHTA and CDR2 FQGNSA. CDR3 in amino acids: CASSLGGSTYEQYF. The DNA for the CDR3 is TGTGCCAGCAGCTTAGGGGGGTCTACCTACGAGCAGTACTTC.

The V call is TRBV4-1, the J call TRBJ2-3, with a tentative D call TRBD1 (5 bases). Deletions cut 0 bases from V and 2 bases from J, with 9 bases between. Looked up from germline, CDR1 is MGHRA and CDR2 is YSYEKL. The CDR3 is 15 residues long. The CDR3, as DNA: TGCGCCAGCAGCCAAGAAGACAGACCCACAGATACGCAGTATTTT. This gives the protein CASSQEDRPTDTQYF.

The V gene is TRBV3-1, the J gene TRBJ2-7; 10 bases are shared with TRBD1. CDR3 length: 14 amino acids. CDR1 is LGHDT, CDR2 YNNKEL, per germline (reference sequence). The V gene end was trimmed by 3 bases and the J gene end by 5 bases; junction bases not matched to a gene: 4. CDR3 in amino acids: CASSQTGGADEQYF. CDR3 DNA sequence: TGTGCCAGCAGCCAGACAGGGGGCGCGGACGAGCAGTACTTC.

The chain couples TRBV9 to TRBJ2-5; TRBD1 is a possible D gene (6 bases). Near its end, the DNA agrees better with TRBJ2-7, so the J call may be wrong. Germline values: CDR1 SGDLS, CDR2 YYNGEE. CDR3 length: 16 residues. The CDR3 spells CASSVAIDEQGHEQYF. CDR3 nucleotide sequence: TGTGCCAGCAGCGTAGCTATCGATGAACAGGGCCACGAGCAGTACTTC.

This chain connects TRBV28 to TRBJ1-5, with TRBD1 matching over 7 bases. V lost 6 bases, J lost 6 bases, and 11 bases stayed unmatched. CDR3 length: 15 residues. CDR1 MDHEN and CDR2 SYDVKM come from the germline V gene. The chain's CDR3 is CASSFPDRMSQPQHF. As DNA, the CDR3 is TGTGCCAGCAGCTTCCCGGACAGGATGAGTCAGCCCCAGCATTTT.

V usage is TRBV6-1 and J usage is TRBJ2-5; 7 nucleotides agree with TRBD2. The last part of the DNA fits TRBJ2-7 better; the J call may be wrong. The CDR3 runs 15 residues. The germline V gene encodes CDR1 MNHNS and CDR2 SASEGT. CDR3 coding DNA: TGTGCCAGCAGTGAAGTGGGCGGGGGATATTACGAGCAGTACTTC. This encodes CASSEVGGGYYEQYF.

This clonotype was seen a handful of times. Written as DNA, the CDR3 is TGCAGTGCTGGTGTGGGGCTAGCGGGGTCCCTTAGCACAGATACGCAGTATTTT. Its protein is CSAGVGLAGSLSTDTQYF. This chain uses TRBV20-1 with TRBJ2-3, with 9 bases identical to TRBD2. V shed 5 bases and J 0 bases; nucleotides not matched to a gene: 15. CDR1 is DFQATT, CDR2 SNEGSKA, per germline (reference sequence). This CDR3 has 18 amino acids.

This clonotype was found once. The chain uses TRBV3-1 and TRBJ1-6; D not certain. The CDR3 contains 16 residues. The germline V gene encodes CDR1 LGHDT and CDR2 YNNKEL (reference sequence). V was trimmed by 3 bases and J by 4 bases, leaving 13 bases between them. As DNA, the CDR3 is TGTGCCAGCAGCCAGTCCAGCTCTGGGTATAATTCACCCCTCCACTTT. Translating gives CASSQSSSGYNSPLHF.

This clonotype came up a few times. This chain's CDR3 is CASSLGNTQETQYF. CDR3 coding DNA: TGTGCCAGCAGCTTAGGAAATACCCAAGAGACCCAGTACTTC. This rearrangement joins TRBV7-9 to TRBJ2-5; D is uncertain. There are 14 residues in the CDR3. V was shortened by 1 base and J by 1 base, with 7 bases between the two germline ends. Germline CDR1 is SEHNR and CDR2 is FQNEAQ (reference sequence). The entire variable domain, with the rest obtained from reference TRBV7-9 and TRBJ2-5, is as follows: DTGVSQNPRHKITKRGQNVTFRCDPISEHNRLYWYRQTLGQGPEFLTYFQNEAQLEKSRLLSDRFSAERPKGSFSTLEIQRTEQGDSAMYLCASSLGNTQETQYFGPGTRLLVL.

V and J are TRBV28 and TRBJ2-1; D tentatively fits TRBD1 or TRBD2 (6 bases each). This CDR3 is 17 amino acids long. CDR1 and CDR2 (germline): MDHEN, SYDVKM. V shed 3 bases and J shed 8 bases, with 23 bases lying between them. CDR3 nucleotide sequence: TGTGCCAGCAGTTTTTACCAGTGGGGGGCAGCTAGGTATGAGCAGTTCTTC. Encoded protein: CASSFYQWGAARYEQFF.

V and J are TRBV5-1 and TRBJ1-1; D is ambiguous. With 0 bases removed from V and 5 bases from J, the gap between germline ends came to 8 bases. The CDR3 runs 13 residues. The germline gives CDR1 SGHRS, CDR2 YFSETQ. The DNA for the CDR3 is TGCGCCAGCAGCTTGGGGAGGTGGACTGAAGCTTTCTTT. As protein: CASSLGRWTEAFF.

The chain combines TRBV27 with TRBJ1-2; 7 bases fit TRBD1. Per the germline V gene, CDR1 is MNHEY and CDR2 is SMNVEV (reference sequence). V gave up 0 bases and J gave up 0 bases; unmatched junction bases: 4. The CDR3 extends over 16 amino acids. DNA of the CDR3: TGTGCCAGCAGTTTATCAGGGGGCCAAGCTAACTATGGCTACACCTTC. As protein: CASSLSGGQANYGYTF.

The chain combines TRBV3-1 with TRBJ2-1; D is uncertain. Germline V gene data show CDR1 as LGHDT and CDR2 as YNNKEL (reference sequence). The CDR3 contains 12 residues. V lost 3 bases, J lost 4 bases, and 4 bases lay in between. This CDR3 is CASSHFYNEQFF. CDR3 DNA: TGTGCCAGCAGCCACTTTTACAATGAGCAGTTCTTC.

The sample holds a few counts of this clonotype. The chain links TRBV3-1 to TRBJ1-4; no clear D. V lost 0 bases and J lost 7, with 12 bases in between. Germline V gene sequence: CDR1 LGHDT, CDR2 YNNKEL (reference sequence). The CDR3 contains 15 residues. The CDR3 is CASSQEMRATEKLFF. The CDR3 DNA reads TGTGCCAGCAGCCAAGAAATGCGGGCAACTGAAAAACTGTTTTTT.

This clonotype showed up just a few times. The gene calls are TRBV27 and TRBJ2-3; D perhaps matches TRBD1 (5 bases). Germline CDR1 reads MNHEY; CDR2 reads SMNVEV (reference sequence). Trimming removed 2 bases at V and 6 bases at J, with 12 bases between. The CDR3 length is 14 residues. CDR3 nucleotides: TGTGCCAGCAGTTTAAGCAGGGTTCGGGATACGCAGTATTTT. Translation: CASSLSRVRDTQYF.

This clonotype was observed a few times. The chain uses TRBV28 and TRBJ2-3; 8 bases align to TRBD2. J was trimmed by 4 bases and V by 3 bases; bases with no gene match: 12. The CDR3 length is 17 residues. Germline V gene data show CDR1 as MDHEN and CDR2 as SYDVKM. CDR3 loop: CASSFRVVAGWADTQYF. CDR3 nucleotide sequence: TGTGCCAGCAGTTTTAGGGTGGTAGCGGGGTGGGCAGATACGCAGTATTTT.

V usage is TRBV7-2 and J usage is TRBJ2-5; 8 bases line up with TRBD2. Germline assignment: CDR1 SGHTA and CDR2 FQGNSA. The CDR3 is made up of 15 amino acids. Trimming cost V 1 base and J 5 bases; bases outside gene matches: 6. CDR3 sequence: CASSLGGGRSETQYF. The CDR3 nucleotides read TGTGCCAGCAGCTTAGGCGGCGGGAGGAGCGAGACCCAGTACTTC.

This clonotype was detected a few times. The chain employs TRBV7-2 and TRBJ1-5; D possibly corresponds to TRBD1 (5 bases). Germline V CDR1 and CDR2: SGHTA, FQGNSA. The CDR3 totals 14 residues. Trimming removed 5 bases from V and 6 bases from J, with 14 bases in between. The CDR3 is CASSDLGDSQPQHF. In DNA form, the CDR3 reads TGTGCCAGCAGCGACCTGGGGGATAGTCAGCCCCAGCATTTT. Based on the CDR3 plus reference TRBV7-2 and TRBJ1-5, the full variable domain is GAGVSQSPSNKVTEKGKDVELRCDPISGHTALYWYRQSLGQGLEFLIYFQGNSAPDKSGLPSDRFSAERTGGSVSTLTIQRTQQEDSAVYLCASSDLGDSQPQHFGDGTRLSIL.

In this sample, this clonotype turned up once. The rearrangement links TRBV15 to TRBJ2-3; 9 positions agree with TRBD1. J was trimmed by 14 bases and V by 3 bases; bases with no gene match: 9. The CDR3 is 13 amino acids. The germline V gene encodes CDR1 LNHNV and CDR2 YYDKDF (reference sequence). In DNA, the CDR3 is TGTGCCACCAGCAGCCAGTGGGACAGGGAGCCGTATTTT. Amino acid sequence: CATSSQWDREPYF.

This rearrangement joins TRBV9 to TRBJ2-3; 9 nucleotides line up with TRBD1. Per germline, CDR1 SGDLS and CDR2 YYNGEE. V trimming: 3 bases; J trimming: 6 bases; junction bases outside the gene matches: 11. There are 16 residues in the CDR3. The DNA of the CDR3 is TGTGCCAGCAGCGCCTTGACAGGGGGAGTCGTTGATACGCAGTATTTT. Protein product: CASSALTGGVVDTQYF.

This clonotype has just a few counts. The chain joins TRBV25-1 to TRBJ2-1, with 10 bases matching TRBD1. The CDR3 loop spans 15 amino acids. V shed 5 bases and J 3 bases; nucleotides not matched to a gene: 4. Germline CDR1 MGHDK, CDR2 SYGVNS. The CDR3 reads CASSPDRGDYNEQFF. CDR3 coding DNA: TGTGCCAGCAGTCCGGACAGGGGGGACTACAATGAGCAGTTCTTC.

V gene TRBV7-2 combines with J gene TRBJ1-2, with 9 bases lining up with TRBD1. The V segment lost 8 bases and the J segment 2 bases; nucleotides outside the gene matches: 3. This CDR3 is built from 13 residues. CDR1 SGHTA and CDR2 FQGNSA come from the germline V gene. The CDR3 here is CASGQGTNYGYTF. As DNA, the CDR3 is TGTGCCAGCGGACAGGGGACCAACTATGGCTACACCTTC.